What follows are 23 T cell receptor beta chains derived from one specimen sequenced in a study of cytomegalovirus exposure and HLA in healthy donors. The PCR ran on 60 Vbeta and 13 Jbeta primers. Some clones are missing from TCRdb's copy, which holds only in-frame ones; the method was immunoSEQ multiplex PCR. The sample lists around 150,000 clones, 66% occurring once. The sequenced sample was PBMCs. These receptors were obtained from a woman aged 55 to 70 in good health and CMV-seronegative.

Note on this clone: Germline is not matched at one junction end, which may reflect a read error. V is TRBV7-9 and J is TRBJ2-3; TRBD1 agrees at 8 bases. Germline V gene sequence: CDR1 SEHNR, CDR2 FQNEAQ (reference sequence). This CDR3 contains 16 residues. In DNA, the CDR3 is TGTTCCAGCAGCTTAGCGTCGACAGGGGGCACAGATACGCAGTATTTT. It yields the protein CSSSLASTGGTDTQYF.

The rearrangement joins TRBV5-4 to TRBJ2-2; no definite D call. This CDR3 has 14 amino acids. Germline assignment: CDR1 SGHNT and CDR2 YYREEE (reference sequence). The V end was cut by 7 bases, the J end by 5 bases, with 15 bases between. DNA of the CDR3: TGTGCCAGCGGTTCGAGAGGCCCGACCGGGGAGCTGTTTTTT. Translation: CASGSRGPTGELFF.

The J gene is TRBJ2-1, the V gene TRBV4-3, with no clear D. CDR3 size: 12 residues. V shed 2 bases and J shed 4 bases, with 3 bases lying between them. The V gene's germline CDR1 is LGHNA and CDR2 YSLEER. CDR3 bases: TGCGCCAGCAGCCAACAGTACAATGAGCAGTTCTTC. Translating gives CASSQQYNEQFF.

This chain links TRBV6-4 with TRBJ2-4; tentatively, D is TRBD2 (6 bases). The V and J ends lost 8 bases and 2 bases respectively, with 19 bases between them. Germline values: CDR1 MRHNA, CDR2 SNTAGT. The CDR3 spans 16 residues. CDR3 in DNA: TGTGCCAGCTCGGGAGAAAACAGGAGCTCCAAAAACATTCAGTACTTC. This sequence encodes CASSGENRSSKNIQYF.

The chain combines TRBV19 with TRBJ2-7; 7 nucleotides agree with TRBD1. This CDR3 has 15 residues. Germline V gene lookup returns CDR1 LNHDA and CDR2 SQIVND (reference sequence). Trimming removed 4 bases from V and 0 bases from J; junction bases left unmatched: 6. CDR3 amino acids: CASSTMTGTSYEQYF. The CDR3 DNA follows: TGTGCCAGTAGTACCATGACAGGGACCTCCTACGAGCAGTACTTC.

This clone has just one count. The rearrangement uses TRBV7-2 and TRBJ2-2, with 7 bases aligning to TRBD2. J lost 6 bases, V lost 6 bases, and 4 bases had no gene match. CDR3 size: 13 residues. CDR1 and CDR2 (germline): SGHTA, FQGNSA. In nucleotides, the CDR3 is TGTGCCAGCAGTCCCAGCGGGGCCGGGGAGCTGTTTTTT. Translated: CASSPSGAGELFF.

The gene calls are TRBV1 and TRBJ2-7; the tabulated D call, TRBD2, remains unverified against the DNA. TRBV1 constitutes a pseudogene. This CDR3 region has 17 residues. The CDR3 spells CTSSQDWLAGFSYEQYF. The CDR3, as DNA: TGCACCAGCAGCCAAGATTGGCTAGCGGGTTTCTCCTACGAGCAGTACTTC.

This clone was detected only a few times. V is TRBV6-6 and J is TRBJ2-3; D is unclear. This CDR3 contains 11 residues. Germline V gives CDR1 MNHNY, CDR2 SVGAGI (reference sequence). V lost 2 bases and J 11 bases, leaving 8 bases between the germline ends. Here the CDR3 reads CASSYALEQYF. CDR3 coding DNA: TGTGCCAGCAGTTACGCCCTAGAGCAGTATTTT.

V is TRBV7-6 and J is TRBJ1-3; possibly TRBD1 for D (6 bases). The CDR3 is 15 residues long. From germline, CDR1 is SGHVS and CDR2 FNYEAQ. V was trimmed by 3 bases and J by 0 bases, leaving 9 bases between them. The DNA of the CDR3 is TGTGCCAGCAGCTTTCAGGGGACCTCTGGAAACACCATATATTTT. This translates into CASSFQGTSGNTIYF.

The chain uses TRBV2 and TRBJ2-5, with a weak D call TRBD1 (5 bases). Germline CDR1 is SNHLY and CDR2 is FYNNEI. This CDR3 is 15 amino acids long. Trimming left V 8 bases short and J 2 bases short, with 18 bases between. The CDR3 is CASSTGGAVQETQYF. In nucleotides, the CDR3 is TGTGCCAGCTCCACCGGTGGGGCCGTGCAAGAGACCCAGTACTTC.

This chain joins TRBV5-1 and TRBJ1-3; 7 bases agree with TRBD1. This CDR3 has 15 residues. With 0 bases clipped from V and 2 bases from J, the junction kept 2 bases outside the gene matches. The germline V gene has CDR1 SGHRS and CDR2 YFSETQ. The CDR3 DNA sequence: TGCGCCAGCAGCTTGGCGACAGGGACTGGAAACACCATATATTTT. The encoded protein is CASSLATGTGNTIYF.

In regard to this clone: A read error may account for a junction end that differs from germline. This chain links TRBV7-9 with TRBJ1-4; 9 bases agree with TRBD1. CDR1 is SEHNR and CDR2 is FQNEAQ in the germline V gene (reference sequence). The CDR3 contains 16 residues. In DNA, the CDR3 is TGTTCCAGCAGCTCAACAGGGGGCGAGACTAATGAAAAACTGTTTTTT. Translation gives CSSSSTGGETNEKLFF.

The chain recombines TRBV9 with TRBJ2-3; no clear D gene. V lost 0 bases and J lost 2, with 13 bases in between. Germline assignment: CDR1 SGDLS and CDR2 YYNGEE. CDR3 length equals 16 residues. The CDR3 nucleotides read TGTGCCAGCAGCGTAGGGGCCGATCTCTTCACAGATACGCAGTATTTT. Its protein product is CASSVGADLFTDTQYF.

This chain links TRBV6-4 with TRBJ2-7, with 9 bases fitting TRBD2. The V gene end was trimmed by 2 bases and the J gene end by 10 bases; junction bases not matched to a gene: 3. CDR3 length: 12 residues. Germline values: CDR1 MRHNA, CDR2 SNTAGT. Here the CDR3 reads CASSDHSGRQYF. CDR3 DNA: TGTGCCAGCAGTGACCATAGCGGGAGACAGTACTTC.

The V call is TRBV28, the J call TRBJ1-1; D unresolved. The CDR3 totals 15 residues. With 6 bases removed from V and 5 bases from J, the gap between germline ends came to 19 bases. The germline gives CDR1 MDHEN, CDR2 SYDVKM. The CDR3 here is CASSPWKGSGTEAFF. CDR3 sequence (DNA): TGTGCCAGCAGCCCCTGGAAGGGTTCGGGGACTGAAGCTTTCTTT.

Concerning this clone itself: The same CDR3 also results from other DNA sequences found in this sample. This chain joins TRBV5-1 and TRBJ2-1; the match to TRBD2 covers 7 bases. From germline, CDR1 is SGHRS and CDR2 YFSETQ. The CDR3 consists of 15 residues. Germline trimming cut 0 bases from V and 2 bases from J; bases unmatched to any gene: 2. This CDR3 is CASSLEGLTYNEQFF. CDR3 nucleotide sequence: TGCGCCAGCAGCTTGGAGGGACTAACCTACAATGAGCAGTTCTTC.

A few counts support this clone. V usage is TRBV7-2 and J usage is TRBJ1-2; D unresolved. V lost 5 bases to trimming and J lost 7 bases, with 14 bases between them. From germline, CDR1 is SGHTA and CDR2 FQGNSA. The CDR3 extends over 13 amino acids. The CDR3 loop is CASSPDRVGGYTF. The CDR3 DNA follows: TGTGCCAGCAGCCCCGACCGGGTGGGTGGCTACACCTTC.

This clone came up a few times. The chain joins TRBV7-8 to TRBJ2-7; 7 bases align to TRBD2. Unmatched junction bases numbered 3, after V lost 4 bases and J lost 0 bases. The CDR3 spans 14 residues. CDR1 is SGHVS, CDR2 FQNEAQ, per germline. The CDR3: CASSYKRDSYEQYF. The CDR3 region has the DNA TGTGCCAGCAGCTATAAGCGGGACTCCTACGAGCAGTACTTC.

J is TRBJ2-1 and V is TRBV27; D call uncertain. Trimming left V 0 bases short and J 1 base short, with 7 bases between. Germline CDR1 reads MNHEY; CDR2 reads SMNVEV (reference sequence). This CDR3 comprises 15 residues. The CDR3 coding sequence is TGTGCCAGCAGTTTATCCGCAGGATCCTACAATGAGCAGTTCTTC. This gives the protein CASSLSAGSYNEQFF.

CDR3 DNA: TGCGCCAGCAGCTTGCAACTAGCCCTGGGAGAGACCCAGTACTTC. It specifies CASSLQLALGETQYF. This chain joins TRBV5-1 and TRBJ2-5; possibly TRBD2 for D (6 bases). CDR1 is SGHRS and CDR2 is YFSETQ in the germline V gene. V was pared by 1 base and J by 4 bases, with 14 bases between. This CDR3 has 15 residues.

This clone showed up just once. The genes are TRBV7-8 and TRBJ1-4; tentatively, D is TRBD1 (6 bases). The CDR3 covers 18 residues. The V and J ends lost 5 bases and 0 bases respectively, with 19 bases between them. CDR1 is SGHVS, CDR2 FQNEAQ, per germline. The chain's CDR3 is CASSLKQGNTATNEKLFF. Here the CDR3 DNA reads TGTGCCAGCAGCCTTAAACAGGGAAATACTGCAACTAATGAAAAACTGTTTTTT.

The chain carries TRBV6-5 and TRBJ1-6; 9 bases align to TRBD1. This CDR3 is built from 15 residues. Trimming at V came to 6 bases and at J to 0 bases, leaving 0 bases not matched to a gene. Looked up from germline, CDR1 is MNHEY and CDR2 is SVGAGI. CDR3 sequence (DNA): TGTGCCAGCAGGGACAGGGGCTCCTATAATTCACCCCTCCACTTT. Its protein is CASRDRGSYNSPLHF.

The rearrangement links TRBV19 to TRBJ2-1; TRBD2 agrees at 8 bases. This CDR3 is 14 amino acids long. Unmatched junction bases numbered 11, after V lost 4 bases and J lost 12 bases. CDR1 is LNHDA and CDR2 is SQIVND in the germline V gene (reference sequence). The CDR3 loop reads CASSNSGAGIGQFF. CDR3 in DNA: TGTGCCAGTAGTAATAGCGGGGCGGGTATAGGGCAGTTCTTC. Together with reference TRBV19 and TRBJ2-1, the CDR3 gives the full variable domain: DGGITQSPKYLFRKEGQNVTLSCEQNLNHDAMYWYRQDPGQGLRLIYYSQIVNDFQKGDIAEGYSVSREKKESFPLTVTSAQKNPTAFYLCASSNSGAGIGQFFGPGTRLTVL.